A selection of T cell receptor beta chains follows, all from one sample in a study of T cell repertoires in cytomegalovirus infection. TCRdb reprocessed the reads via MiXCR and lists one record per CDR3 protein. The table records approximately 150,000 distinct CDR3 sequences, roughly 17% of them present only once. Sequencing was done on a sample of CD8+ T cells from PBMCs. These receptors were collected from a human donor in good health (CMV status not recorded). Some clones in this sample may be carry-over from other donors' samples. Each CDR3 is given with its conserved first and last residue. The D gene is left open where the match is weak. Clone sizes are given selectively: once, few, many, or a class where the clone is expanded.

size	J	D	V	DNA	CDR3
-	TRBJ2-1	-	TRBV11-2	TGTGCCAGCAGCTTAGGTAGGGAGCGGTACAATGAGCAGTTCTTC	CASSLGRERYNEQFF
-	TRBJ2-6	-	TRBV4-2	TGTGCCAGCAGCCAAGCTGGAGTTTCTGGGGCCAACGTCCTGACTTTC	CASSQAGVSGANVLTF
-	TRBJ2-7	-	TRBV29-1	TGCAGCGTTGTTTGGGAATTCTCCTACGAGCAGTACTTC	CSVVWEFSYEQYF
-	TRBJ2-3	-	TRBV7-6	TGTGCCAGCAGCTTCACTCTAGGGGCAGATACGCAGTATTTT	CASSFTLGADTQYF
many	TRBJ2-2	-	TRBV7-2	TGTGCCAGCAGCTTAGGGGCCGGGGAGCTGTTTTTT	CASSLGAGELFF
few	TRBJ2-5	-	TRBV11-1	TGTGCCAGCAGCTCTTCCGGGGCAGAAGAGACCCAGTACTTC	CASSSSGAEETQYF
many	TRBJ2-5	TRBD2	TRBV7-2	TGTGCCAGCAGCTTAAATAAGCGGGAACAAGAGACCCAGTACTTC	CASSLNKREQETQYF
once	TRBJ2-7	TRBD2	TRBV7-4	TGTGCCAGCAGCTCGACGAGTAGCGGGGTGCGGGAGCAGTACTTC	CASSSTSSGVREQYF
-	TRBJ2-6	-	TRBV7-2	TGTGCCAGCAGCTTCACGGCCGGGACAAGGCCTTCTGGGGCCAACGGCCTGACTTTC	CASSFTAGTRPSGANGLTF
-	TRBJ2-7	-	TRBV19	TGTGCCAGTAGTATTCTGGGAAGACCCGAGCAGTACTTC	CASSILGRPEQYF
-	TRBJ2-7	TRBD2	TRBV20-1	TGCAGTGCTAGAAAACTAGCGGGGGCGACCTCCTACGAGCAGTACTTC	CSARKLAGATSYEQYF
few	TRBJ2-7	-	TRBV6-2/TRBV6-3	TGTGCCAGCAGTTACTCGCGGTACGGGGCCTACGAGCAGTACTTC	CASSYSRYGAYEQYF
-	TRBJ2-4	-	TRBV11-2	TGTGCCAGCGCCAACGGGGGAAACATTCAGTACTTC	CASANGGNIQYF
many	TRBJ1-1	-	TRBV20-1	TGCAGTGCTCCGGGACTCTCGAACACTGAAGCTTTCTTT	CSAPGLSNTEAFF
many	TRBJ1-1	-	TRBV19	TGTGCCAGCCGACAGAAAAACACTGAAGCTTTCTTT	CASRQKNTEAFF
-	TRBJ2-3	TRBD2	TRBV12-3/TRBV12-4	TGTGCCAGCAGTTCCTGGGCGTCTAGCGGGATAGTAGATACGCAGTATTTT	CASSSWASSGIVDTQYF
few	TRBJ2-5	TRBD2	TRBV7-9	TGTGCCAGCAGCCTTAGCGGGAGTTGGGAGACCCAGTACTTC	CASSLSGSWETQYF
-	TRBJ2-7	TRBD2	TRBV5-4	TGTGCCAGCAGCTTGAAGCGGGAGCGGGTCTACGAGCAGTACTTC	CASSLKRERVYEQYF
-	TRBJ1-2	-	TRBV27	TGTGCCAGCAGTCCCGGGACCCCACGGGGCTATGGCTACATCTTC	CASSPGTPRGYGYIF
many	TRBJ2-1	TRBD2	TRBV19	TGTGCCAGTAGTGATAAGGGAGGGCCGTACAATGAGCAGTTCTTC	CASSDKGGPYNEQFF
few	TRBJ2-1	-	TRBV4-1	TGCGCCAGCAGCCTCGTACCACTAGCTCCGGGGACCTACAATGAGCAGTTCTTC	CASSLVPLAPGTYNEQFF
few	TRBJ2-3	TRBD2	TRBV7-2	TGTGCCAGCAGCTGGACTAGCGGGGGCGCGGATACGCAGTATTTT	CASSWTSGGADTQYF
-	TRBJ1-1	-	TRBV14	TGTGCCAGCAGCCAAGTTCAGAACACTGAAGCTTTCTTT	CASSQVQNTEAFF
-	TRBJ2-1	-	TRBV15	TGTGCCACCAGCAGAGAAGGTTACAATGAGCAGTTCTTC	CATSREGYNEQFF
-	TRBJ2-2	TRBD2	TRBV6-2/TRBV6-3	TGTGCCAGCAGTTGGGCTAGCGGGAGTGCCGGGGAGCTGTTTTTT	CASSWASGSAGELFF
few	TRBJ2-1	TRBD2	TRBV20-1	TGCAGTGCTAGAGGACTAGCGGGGGGACCGGGATACAATGAGCAGTTCTTC	CSARGLAGGPGYNEQFF
-	TRBJ2-7	TRBD2	TRBV20-1	TGCAGTGCTAGAGGGGTAGGGGAGGGCGACGGGCAGTACTTC	CSARGVGEGDGQYF
many	TRBJ2-7	TRBD2	TRBV7-2	TGTGCCAGCAGCACGGGACTAGCGGGAGGGCGAATCACCTACGAGCAGTACTTC	CASSTGLAGGRITYEQYF
few	TRBJ2-1	-	TRBV6-2/TRBV6-3	TGTGCCAGCATGTCGGGGGGTGCGCGATGGGGACACGATGAGCAGTTCTTC	CASMSGGARWGHDEQFF
-	TRBJ2-1	TRBD2	TRBV6-2/TRBV6-3	TGTGCCAGCAGTTACTCCCCGGGGGGGGATGAGCAGTTCTTC	CASSYSPGGDEQFF
-	TRBJ2-1	TRBD1	TRBV6-2/TRBV6-3	TGTGCCAGCAGTTACTCGAGAGGGGGCGATCGGGCAAGGAAGTTCTTC	CASSYSRGGDRARKFF